This record covers a single TCR beta chain. What it binds is not known. The V and J ends lost 0 bases and 15 bases respectively, with 15 bases between them. This CDR3 contains 13 residues. Germline CDR1 MNHEY, CDR2 SVGAGI. These data originate in a study of PD-1 blockade in classical Hodgkin lymphoma. TCRdb keeps only in-frame clones here, not all; method: immunoSEQ multiplex PCR. The profile shows about 30,000 clones, about 85% of them singletons. Findings of the study overall: CD4+ TCR diversity, unlike CD8+, rose significantly by C4D1. Relapsed/refractory patients reportedly had lower baseline diversity than newly diagnosed patients. Complete responders possessed baseline diversity comparable to newly diagnosed patients.

Relapse was seen in all patients after autologous stem cell transplantation, and brentuximab vedotin exposure was variable. Negative selection with magnetic separation was used to purify CD4+ T cells from thawed PBMCs. This sample comprised CD4+ T cells from blood, obtained at baseline. This receptor was identified in a human donor with classical Hodgkin lymphoma. The gene calls are TRBV6-5 and TRBJ2-1; D ambiguous. The CDR3 DNA follows: TGTGCCAGCAGTTACTCGGGGAAATCCAGCCCGTTCTTC. Translated, it gives CASSYSGKSSPFF.